The 13 T cell receptor beta chains below were found in one sample sequenced in a study of shared clonotypes between healthy human individuals (dated by TCRdb to between 2020 and 2021). Preparation of the library involved the immunoSEQ multiplex PCR assay. TCRdb's version of the immuneACCESS table is confined to in-frame rearrangements and falls short of the full clone set. An unresolved V gene accounts for under half of the shortfall where checked; the remainder is of unknown origin. This sample is represented by roughly 700,000 clones; approximately 74% of them were singletons. The leading ten clones occupy 1.7% of the sample. Sequencing was performed on memory CD4+ T cells sorted from blood. Read against the paper, the sample's cell subset or site label means: CD45RA-negative fraction. The receptors derive from a woman aged 25 to 39 in good health.

V gene TRBV5-1 combines with J gene TRBJ2-1, with D maybe TRBD1 (5 bases). The CDR3 loop spans 16 amino acids. CDR1 and CDR2 from the germline V gene are SGHRS and YFSETQ. Trimming took 1 base from V and 2 from J, leaving 13 bases between them. Here the CDR3 reads CASSLRSTGAYNEQFF. As DNA, the CDR3 is TGCGCCAGCAGCTTGAGGTCCACAGGAGCCTACAATGAGCAGTTCTTC. The whole variable domain, remainder taken from reference TRBV5-1 and TRBJ2-1, is KAGVTQTPRYLIKTRGQQVTLSCSPISGHRSVSWYQQTPGQGLQFLFEYFSETQRNKGNFPGRFSGRQFSNSRSEMNVSTLELGDSALYLCASSLRSTGAYNEQFFGPGTRLTVL.

This chain uses TRBV16 with TRBJ1-5, with 10 positions matching TRBD1. CDR3 length: 17 residues. Per germline, CDR1 KGHSY and CDR2 FQNENV. V shed 3 bases and J 7 bases; nucleotides not matched to a gene: 12. The chain's CDR3 is CASSQNPGTGVSQPQHF. The DNA for the CDR3 is TGTGCCAGCAGCCAGAATCCCGGGACAGGGGTTAGCCAGCCCCAGCATTTT.

This clone occurred many times. The chain combines TRBV4-2 with TRBJ2-1; D is uncertain. Germline V lookup: CDR1 LGHNA, CDR2 YNFKEQ. Trimming stripped 1 base from V and 1 base from J, with 11 bases between. The CDR3 has 16 amino acids. This CDR3 is CASSQGAGRSYNEQFF. In DNA, the CDR3 is TGTGCCAGCAGCCAAGGGGCTGGACGATCCTACAATGAGCAGTTCTTC.

The genes are TRBV4-1 and TRBJ1-4; TRBD1 might be the D (6 bases). Germline lookup yields CDR1 MGHRA and CDR2 YSYEKL. V gave up 3 bases and J gave up 4 bases, with 9 bases separating them. CDR3 size: 14 residues. CDR3 amino acids: CASSHSGDNEKLFF. CDR3 DNA sequence: TGCGCCAGCAGCCATTCAGGGGATAATGAAAAACTGTTTTTT.

Ten or more counts support this clone. The J gene is TRBJ1-2, the V gene TRBV28; TRBD1 matches 11 bases. The ends lost 6 bases at V and 8 bases at J; junction bases unmatched: 11. The CDR3 has 15 amino acids. Per germline, CDR1 MDHEN and CDR2 SYDVKM. CDR3 nucleotides: TGTGCCAGCAGACCCTCGGACAGGGGGCTGAAAGGCTACACCTTC. Amino acids: CASRPSDRGLKGYTF.

The chain recombines TRBV5-1 with TRBJ2-3; 15 bases fit TRBD2. Germline CDR1 is SGHRS and CDR2 is YFSETQ. CDR3 length equals 18 residues. V lost 3 bases and J lost 9; bases outside the gene matches: 14. CDR3 DNA sequence: TGCGCCAGCAGCTCCCCAGGACTAGCGGGGGGGGCCTCCGCGACGCAGTATTTT. As protein: CASSSPGLAGGASATQYF. The full variable domain, its missing parts supplied by reference TRBV5-1 and TRBJ2-3, is KAGVTQTPRYLIKTRGQQVTLSCSPISGHRSVSWYQQTPGQGLQFLFEYFSETQRNKGNFPGRFSGRQFSNSRSEMNVSTLELGDSALYLCASSSPGLAGGASATQYFGPGTRLTVL.

The CDR3: CASSPRGWGPKGYRTEAFF. The CDR3 nucleotides read TGTGCCAGCAGTCCCCGTGGATGGGGCCCTAAGGGATATAGAACTGAAGCTTTCTTT. The chain links TRBV28 to TRBJ1-1, with TRBD1 as a possible D gene (5 bases). CDR3 length equals 19 residues. V lost 5 bases and J lost 5, with 30 bases in between. Germline loops: CDR1 MDHEN, CDR2 SYDVKM.

The V call is TRBV11-2, the J call TRBJ2-4; D remains ambiguous. The CDR3 has 12 amino acids. Trimming removed 0 bases at V and 8 bases at J, with 5 bases between. CDR1 SGHAT and CDR2 FQNNGV come from the germline V gene. CDR3 nucleotide sequence: TGTGCCAGCAGCTTAGATCGGGACATTCAGTACTTC. This encodes CASSLDRDIQYF.

This sequence joins TRBV11-3 and TRBJ2-7; 9 positions match TRBD1. Trimming took 5 bases from V and 4 from J; bases not matched to a gene: 9. This CDR3 is 15 amino acids long. Germline V gene sequence: CDR1 SGHNT, CDR2 YENEEA. The CDR3 here is CASSTPGTGMYEQYF. DNA of the CDR3: TGTGCCAGCAGCACACCCGGGACAGGGATGTACGAGCAGTACTTC.

V gene TRBV27 combines with J gene TRBJ2-3, with a tentative D call TRBD1 (6 bases). Per the germline V gene, CDR1 is MNHEY and CDR2 is SMNVEV (reference sequence). Between the trimmed V and J ends, which lost 5 bases and 4 bases, there was a span of 13 bases. The CDR3 runs to 14 residues. The DNA of the CDR3 is TGTGCCAGCAGTCCACTCCAGGGGTCAGATACGCAGTATTTT. It yields the protein CASSPLQGSDTQYF.

The J gene is TRBJ2-1, the V gene TRBV7-9, with D possibly TRBD2 on 6 matching bases. Germline CDR1 SEHNR, CDR2 FQNEAQ (reference sequence). This CDR3 comprises 14 residues. V was clipped by 0 bases and J by 5 bases, with 8 bases between them. The CDR3: CASSLARTNNEQFF. In nucleotides, the CDR3 is TGTGCCAGCAGCTTAGCCCGGACTAACAATGAGCAGTTCTTC.

The chain has TRBV5-1 and TRBJ2-6, with D maybe TRBD1 (6 bases). The germline V gene has CDR1 SGHRS and CDR2 YFSETQ. V gave up 4 bases and J gave up 0 bases, with 14 bases separating them. CDR3 length: 17 residues. CDR3 region: CASSHRDTNSGANVLTF. In nucleotides, the CDR3 is TGCGCCAGCAGCCACCGGGACACAAACTCTGGGGCCAACGTCCTGACTTTC.

The CDR3 here is CASQLKTANTGELFF. The CDR3 bases are TGTGCCAGTCAGCTAAAGACGGCGAACACCGGGGAGCTGTTTTTT. The chain couples TRBV7-2 to TRBJ2-2; no firm D call. The V gene lost 9 bases and the J gene lost 0 bases, with 14 bases spanning the gap. The germline V gene has CDR1 SGHTA and CDR2 FQGNSA. CDR3 length equals 15 residues.